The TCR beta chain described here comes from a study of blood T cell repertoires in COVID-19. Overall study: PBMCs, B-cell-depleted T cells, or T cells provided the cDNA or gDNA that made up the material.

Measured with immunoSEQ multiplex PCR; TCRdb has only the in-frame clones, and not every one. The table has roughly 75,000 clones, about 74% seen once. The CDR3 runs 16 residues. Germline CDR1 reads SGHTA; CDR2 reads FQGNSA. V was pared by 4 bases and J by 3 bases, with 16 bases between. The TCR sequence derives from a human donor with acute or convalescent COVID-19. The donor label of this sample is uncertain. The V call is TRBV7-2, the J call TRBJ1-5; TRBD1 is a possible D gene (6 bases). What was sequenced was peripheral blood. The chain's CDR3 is CASSWDGAGANQPQHF. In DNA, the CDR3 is TGTGCCAGCAGCTGGGACGGCGCAGGGGCCAATCAGCCCCAGCATTTT.